The present T cell receptor beta chain was sequenced within a study of spatial heterogeneity in lung cancer. At the level of the study: A consistent excess of beta-chain over alpha-chain sequences was detected. Study findings and constraints: Ubiquitous expanded tumor TCRs surfaced in blood more at resection than they did at follow-up.

Described time point: sample taken at primary tumor resection. Whole RNA, isolated from tumor, nontumor lung or frozen PBMC, was sequenced without prior sorting. The donor group consisted of 72 patients who had untreated, early-stage non-small cell lung cancer. Germline loops: CDR1 SGDLS, CDR2 YYNGEE. This CDR3 has 14 amino acids. V dropped 1 base and J dropped 6 bases, with 11 bases sitting between them. Individually, TCR cDNA molecules were each labelled with a unique molecular identifier. Via MiXCR, TCRdb re-called the 5' RACE reads, giving one row per CDR3 protein. The sample lists more than 85,000 distinct CDR3 sequences; roughly 9.5% were seen once. To note about this clonotype: The antigen remains undetermined.

The V call is TRBV9, the J call TRBJ2-1, with D hard to call. The specimen was PBMCs, collected at surgery. The sequence came from a male donor with early-stage non-small cell lung cancer. The CDR3 DNA reads as TGTGCCAGCAGCGTATCCCCCTTAAGCAATGAGCAGTTCTTC. Translated: CASSVSPLSNEQFF. Together with reference TRBV9 and TRBJ2-1, the CDR3 gives the full variable domain: DSGVTQTPKHLITATGQRVTLRCSPRSGDLSVYWYQQSLDQGLQFLIQYYNGEERAKGNILERFSAQQFPDLHSELNLSSLELGDSALYFCASSVSPLSNEQFFGPGTRLTVL.